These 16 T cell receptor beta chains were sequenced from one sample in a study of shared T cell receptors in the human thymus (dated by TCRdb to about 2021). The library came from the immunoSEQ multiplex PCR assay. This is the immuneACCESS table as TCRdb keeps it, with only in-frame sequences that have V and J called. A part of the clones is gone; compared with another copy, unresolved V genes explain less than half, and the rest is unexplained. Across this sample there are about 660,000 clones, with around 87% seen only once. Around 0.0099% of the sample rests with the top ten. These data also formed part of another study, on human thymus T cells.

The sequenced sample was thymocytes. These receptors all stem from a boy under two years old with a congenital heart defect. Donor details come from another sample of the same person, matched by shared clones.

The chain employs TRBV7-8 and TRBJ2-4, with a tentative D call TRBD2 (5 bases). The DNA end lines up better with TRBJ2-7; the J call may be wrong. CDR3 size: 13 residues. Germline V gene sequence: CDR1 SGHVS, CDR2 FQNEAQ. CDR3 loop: CASSLAPTTEQYF. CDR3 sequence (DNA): TGTGCCAGCAGCTTAGCTCCGACTACCGAGCAGTACTTC.

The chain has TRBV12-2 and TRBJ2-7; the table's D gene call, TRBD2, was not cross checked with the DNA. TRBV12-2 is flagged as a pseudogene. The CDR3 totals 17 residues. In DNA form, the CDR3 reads TGTGCAAGTCGCTTTGGACTAGCGGGAACCTTCTCCTACGAGCAGTACTTC. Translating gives CASRFGLAGTFSYEQYF.

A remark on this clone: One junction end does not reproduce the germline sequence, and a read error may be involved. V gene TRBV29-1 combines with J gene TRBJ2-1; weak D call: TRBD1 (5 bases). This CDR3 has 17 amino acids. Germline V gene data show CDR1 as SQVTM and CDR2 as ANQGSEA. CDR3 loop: CSVPQIDSPSSYNERFF. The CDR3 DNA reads TGCAGCGTTCCACAAATAGACAGCCCGAGCTCCTACAATGAGCGGTTCTTC.

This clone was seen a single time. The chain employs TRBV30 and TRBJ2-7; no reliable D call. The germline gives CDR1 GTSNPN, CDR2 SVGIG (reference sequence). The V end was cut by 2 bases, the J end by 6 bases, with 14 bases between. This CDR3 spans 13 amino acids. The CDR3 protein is CAWSPSTGFEQYF. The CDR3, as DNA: TGTGCCTGGAGTCCCTCGACGGGTTTCGAGCAGTACTTC.

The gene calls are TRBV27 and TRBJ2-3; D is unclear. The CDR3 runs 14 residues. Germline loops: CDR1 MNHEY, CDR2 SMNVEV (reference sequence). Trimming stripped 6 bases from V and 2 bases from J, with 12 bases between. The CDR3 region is CASSPIQHTDTQYF. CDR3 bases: TGTGCCAGCAGCCCGATTCAACACACAGATACGCAGTATTTT.

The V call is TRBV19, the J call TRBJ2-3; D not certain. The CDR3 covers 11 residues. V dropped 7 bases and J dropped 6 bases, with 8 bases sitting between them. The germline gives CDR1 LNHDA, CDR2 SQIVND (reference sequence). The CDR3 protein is CASTQRDTQYF. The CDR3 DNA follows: TGTGCCAGTACCCAACGGGATACGCAGTATTTT.

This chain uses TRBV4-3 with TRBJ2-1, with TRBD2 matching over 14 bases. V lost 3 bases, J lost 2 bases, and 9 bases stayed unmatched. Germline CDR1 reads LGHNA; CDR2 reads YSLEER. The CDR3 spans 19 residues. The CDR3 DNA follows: TGCGCCAGCAGCCACCTCTGGACTAGCGGGGGGAGGCCCTACAATGAGCAGTTCTTC. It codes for CASSHLWTSGGRPYNEQFF.

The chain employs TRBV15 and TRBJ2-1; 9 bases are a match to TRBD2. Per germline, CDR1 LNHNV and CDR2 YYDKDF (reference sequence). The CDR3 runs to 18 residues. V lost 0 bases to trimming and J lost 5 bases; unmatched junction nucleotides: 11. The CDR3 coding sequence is TGTGCCACCAGCAGAGAAGGAGGGTCACTAGCGGGTCACAATGAGCAGTTCTTC. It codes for CATSREGGSLAGHNEQFF.

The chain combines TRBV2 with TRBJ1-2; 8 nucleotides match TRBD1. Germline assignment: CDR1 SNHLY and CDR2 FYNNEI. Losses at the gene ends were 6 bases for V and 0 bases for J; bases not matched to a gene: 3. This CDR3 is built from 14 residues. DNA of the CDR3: TGTGCCAGCAGCGACAGGGGTGCTAACTATGGCTACACCTTC. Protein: CASSDRGANYGYTF.

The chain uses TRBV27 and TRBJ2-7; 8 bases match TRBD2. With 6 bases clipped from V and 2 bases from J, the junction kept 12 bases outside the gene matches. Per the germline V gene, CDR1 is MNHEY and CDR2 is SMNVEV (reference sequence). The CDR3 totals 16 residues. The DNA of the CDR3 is TGTGCCAGCAGCCGAGGGCAGGCGGGAGGAACCTACGAGCAGTACTTC. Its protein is CASSRGQAGGTYEQYF.

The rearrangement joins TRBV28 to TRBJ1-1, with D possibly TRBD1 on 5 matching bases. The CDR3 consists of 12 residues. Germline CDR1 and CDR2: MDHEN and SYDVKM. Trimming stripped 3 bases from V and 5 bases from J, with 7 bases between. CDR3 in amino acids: CASSFPGTEAFF. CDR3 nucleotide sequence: TGTGCCAGCAGTTTCCCAGGGACTGAAGCTTTCTTT.

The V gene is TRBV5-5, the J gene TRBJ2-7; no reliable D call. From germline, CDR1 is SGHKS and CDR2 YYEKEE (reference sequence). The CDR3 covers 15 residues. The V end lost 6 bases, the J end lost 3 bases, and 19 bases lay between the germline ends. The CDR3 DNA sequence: TGTGCCAGCATCTACGTCGATGAGCCGATCTACGAGCAGTACTTC. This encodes CASIYVDEPIYEQYF. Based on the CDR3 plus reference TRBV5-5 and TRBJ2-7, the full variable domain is DAGVTQSPTHLIKTRGQQVTLRCSPISGHKSVSWYQQVLGQGPQFIFQYYEKEERGRGNFPDRFSARQFPNYSSELNVNALLLGDSALYLCASIYVDEPIYEQYFGPGTRLTVT.

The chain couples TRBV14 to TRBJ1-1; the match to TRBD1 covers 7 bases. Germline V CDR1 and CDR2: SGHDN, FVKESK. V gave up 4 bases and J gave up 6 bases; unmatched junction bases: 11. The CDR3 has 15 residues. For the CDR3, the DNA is TGTGCCAGCAGCCCCCGGACAGGAATAGGGGCTGAAGCTTTCTTT. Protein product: CASSPRTGIGAEAFF.

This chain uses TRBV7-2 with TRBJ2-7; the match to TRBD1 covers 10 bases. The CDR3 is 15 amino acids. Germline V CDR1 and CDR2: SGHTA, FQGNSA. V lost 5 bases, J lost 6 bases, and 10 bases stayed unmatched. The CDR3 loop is CASSREGQGTGEQYF. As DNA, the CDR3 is TGTGCCAGCAGCCGAGAGGGACAGGGGACGGGCGAGCAGTACTTC.

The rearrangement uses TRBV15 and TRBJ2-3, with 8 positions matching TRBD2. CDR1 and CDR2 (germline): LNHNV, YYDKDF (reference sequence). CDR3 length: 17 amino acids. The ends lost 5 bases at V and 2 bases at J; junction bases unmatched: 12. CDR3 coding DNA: TGTGCCACCAGCCCCCGACACGGGAGGGGTTCCACAGATACGCAGTATTTT. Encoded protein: CATSPRHGRGSTDTQYF.

CDR3 protein: CASSIEGPTSGRGATDTQYF. For the CDR3, the DNA is TGTGCCAGTAGTATAGAGGGCCCTACTAGCGGGAGAGGGGCCACAGATACGCAGTATTTT. This chain links TRBV19 with TRBJ2-3, with 11 bases fitting TRBD2. CDR3 length equals 20 residues. The V gene's germline CDR1 is LNHDA and CDR2 SQIVND (reference sequence). The junction had 13 bases not matched to a gene; V was cut back by 0 bases and J by 2 bases. Full variable domain (remainder filled in from reference TRBV19 and TRBJ2-3): DGGITQSPKYLFRKEGQNVTLSCEQNLNHDAMYWYRQDPGQGLRLIYYSQIVNDFQKGDIAEGYSVSREKKESFPLTVTSAQKNPTAFYLCASSIEGPTSGRGATDTQYFGPGTRLTVL.